This T cell receptor beta chain was observed in a study of T cell changes during pregnancy in multiple sclerosis. CDR3 length equals 13 residues. Germline V gives CDR1 SGHNT, CDR2 YYREEE (reference sequence). V was clipped by 1 base and J by 1 base, with 5 bases between them. TCRdb's copy holds only in-frame clones and misses some; the assay was immunoSEQ multiplex PCR. The data hold 55,000 to 80,000 clones, with 85% to 95% observed a single time. The sample holds a few counts of this clone. This chain links TRBV5-4 with TRBJ1-1; weak D call: TRBD1 (5 bases). The sample here was CD8+ T cells from peripheral blood mononuclear cells, taken in the second trimester of pregnancy. The source of this sequence is a female donor with multiple sclerosis, enrolled in a pregnancy study. The CDR3 protein is CASSLRGNTEAFF. As DNA, the CDR3 is TGTGCCAGCAGCTTGAGGGGGAACACTGAAGCTTTCTTT.